These T cell receptor beta chains were read from a single sample in a study of T-cell memory formation after mild COVID-19. TCRdb re-called the 5' RACE reads through MiXCR, storing one row per CDR3 protein. The data show fewer than 450,000 distinct CDR3 sequences, with approximately 25% seen just once and around 9% held by the top ten. Specimen: PBMCs or a T cell subset sorted from them (not recorded which). The source is an adult woman who had mild COVID-19 (a few samples of this study predate the infection). Cell type and time point are not known. Each CDR3 is given with its conserved first and last residue. The D gene is left open where the match is weak. Expanded clones are given a class, and other clones once, few, many or no size at all.

j_gene: TRBJ2-1; d_gene: TRBD2; abundance: .; v_gene: TRBV7-7; CDR3nt: TGTGCTAGCAGCTTAGGTGGTGGCGGGGGCTACAATGAGCAGTTCTTC; CDR3aa: CASSLGGGGGYNEQFF
j_gene: TRBJ2-7; d_gene: TRBD2; abundance: few; v_gene: TRBV2; CDR3nt: TGTGCCAGCAGAGGAGGACTAGCGGGATTCTACGAGCAGTACTTC; CDR3aa: CASRGGLAGFYEQYF
j_gene: TRBJ1-2; d_gene: .; abundance: few; v_gene: TRBV18; CDR3nt: TGTGCCAGCTCACCGCAGGGGACTAACTATGGCTACACCTTC; CDR3aa: CASSPQGTNYGYTF
j_gene: TRBJ2-1; d_gene: TRBD2; abundance: few; v_gene: TRBV12-3/TRBV12-4; CDR3nt: TGTGCCATCCTTGGGGCTAGCGGGGGGAGCTCCTACAATGAGCAGTTCTTC; CDR3aa: CAILGASGGSSYNEQFF
j_gene: TRBJ2-1; d_gene: .; abundance: .; v_gene: TRBV7-9; CDR3nt: TGTGCCAGCAGCCACGCAAGGTCGGGATCAAGGGAGCAGTTCTTC; CDR3aa: CASSHARSGSREQFF
j_gene: TRBJ2-7; d_gene: .; abundance: .; v_gene: TRBV27; CDR3nt: TGTGCCAGCAAGGGGCCCGAGGGGCAGTACTTC; CDR3aa: CASKGPEGQYF
j_gene: TRBJ2-1; d_gene: .; abundance: few; v_gene: TRBV20-1; CDR3nt: TGCAGTGCTAGAGAGTCCTGGTCTTTTTCCAATGAGCAGTTCTTC; CDR3aa: CSARESWSFSNEQFF
j_gene: TRBJ2-1; d_gene: .; abundance: few; v_gene: TRBV12-3/TRBV12-4; CDR3nt: TGTGCCAGCAGATCCCTTAGACTAGGGAGAGGTTTCCCTAATGAGCAGTTCTTC; CDR3aa: CASRSLRLGRGFPNEQFF
j_gene: TRBJ2-2; d_gene: TRBD1; abundance: few; v_gene: TRBV7-2; CDR3nt: TGTGCCAGCAGCTTAGGTATCCCAGGACAGGTCGCGAACACCGGGGAGCTGTTTTTT; CDR3aa: CASSLGIPGQVANTGELFF
j_gene: TRBJ1-1; d_gene: .; abundance: .; v_gene: TRBV29-1; CDR3nt: TGCAGCGCCTTCCCTCCAGACCCTAGAGGGACTGAAGCTTTCTTT; CDR3aa: CSAFPPDPRGTEAFF
j_gene: TRBJ2-3; d_gene: TRBD1; abundance: .; v_gene: TRBV7-9; CDR3nt: TGTGCCAGCAGCCCACCGGGACAGAGAGGCACAGATACGCAGTATTTT; CDR3aa: CASSPPGQRGTDTQYF
j_gene: TRBJ1-1; d_gene: .; abundance: few; v_gene: TRBV6-5; CDR3nt: TGTGCCAGCAGTTACTCGTTGCGAACAGGGATGAACACTGAAGCTTTCTTT; CDR3aa: CASSYSLRTGMNTEAFF
j_gene: TRBJ2-7; d_gene: TRBD2; abundance: few; v_gene: TRBV20-1; CDR3nt: TGCAGTGTCGCGGGAGTGGGATACGAGCAGTACTTC; CDR3aa: CSVAGVGYEQYF
j_gene: TRBJ1-5; d_gene: .; abundance: few; v_gene: TRBV20-1; CDR3nt: TGCAGTGCTAGGAACCAATTCAGGGGCAATCAGCCCCAGCATTTT; CDR3aa: CSARNQFRGNQPQHF
j_gene: TRBJ2-3; d_gene: TRBD2; abundance: .; v_gene: TRBV29-1; CDR3nt: TGCAGCGTTGAAAGCCGGCTAGCGGGAGGCACAGATACGCAGTATTTT; CDR3aa: CSVESRLAGGTDTQYF
j_gene: TRBJ2-3; d_gene: TRBD2; abundance: few; v_gene: TRBV9; CDR3nt: TGTGCCAGCAGCGCTACTCCTAGCGGGAGAGGGTCAGATACGCAGTATTTT; CDR3aa: CASSATPSGRGSDTQYF
j_gene: TRBJ1-5; d_gene: .; abundance: few; v_gene: TRBV3-1; CDR3nt: TGTGCCAGCAGCCAACAGGGGAGTAGCAATCAGCCCCAGCATTTT; CDR3aa: CASSQQGSSNQPQHF
j_gene: TRBJ2-7; d_gene: .; abundance: few; v_gene: TRBV7-9; CDR3nt: TGTGCCAGCAGCAAGTCCACGGGACACGAGCAGTACTTC; CDR3aa: CASSKSTGHEQYF
j_gene: TRBJ1-2; d_gene: .; abundance: many; v_gene: TRBV12-3/TRBV12-4; CDR3nt: TGTGCCAGCAGTTTAGGTCGCTATGGCTACACCTTC; CDR3aa: CASSLGRYGYTF
j_gene: TRBJ1-5; d_gene: TRBD1; abundance: few; v_gene: TRBV7-9; CDR3nt: TGTGCCAGCAGCTCGACAGGGAACAATCAGCCCCAGCATTTT; CDR3aa: CASSSTGNNQPQHF
j_gene: TRBJ1-3; d_gene: .; abundance: .; v_gene: TRBV2; CDR3nt: TGTGCCAGCAATGGGGGCCTCTCTGGAAACACCATATATTTT; CDR3aa: CASNGGLSGNTIYF
j_gene: TRBJ1-2; d_gene: .; abundance: .; v_gene: TRBV6-5; CDR3nt: TGTGCCAGCAGTTACAGGGGGTCGTCCTATGGCTACACCTTC; CDR3aa: CASSYRGSSYGYTF
j_gene: TRBJ2-7; d_gene: TRBD2; abundance: few; v_gene: TRBV4-2; CDR3nt: TGTGCCAGCAGCCCCCGGACTAGCGGGGGGGGCCACGAGCAGTACTTC; CDR3aa: CASSPRTSGGGHEQYF
j_gene: TRBJ2-7; d_gene: TRBD1; abundance: .; v_gene: TRBV7-3; CDR3nt: TGTGCCAGCAGCTTGGTCTCGGGACAGGGTTACGAGCAGTACTTC; CDR3aa: CASSLVSGQGYEQYF
j_gene: TRBJ2-7; d_gene: .; abundance: few; v_gene: TRBV7-9; CDR3nt: TGTGCCAGCAGCTTATGGGGGCAGGGAGAGCAGTACTTC; CDR3aa: CASSLWGQGEQYF
j_gene: TRBJ2-1; d_gene: .; abundance: many; v_gene: TRBV5-1; CDR3nt: TGCGCCAGCAGCCTGCCGTACAATGAGCAGTTCTTC; CDR3aa: CASSLPYNEQFF
j_gene: TRBJ2-1; d_gene: TRBD2; abundance: .; v_gene: TRBV15; CDR3nt: TGTGCCACCAGCAGAGTATCGGTAGCGGGAGGGCCTGGGGATGAGCAGTTCTTC; CDR3aa: CATSRVSVAGGPGDEQFF
j_gene: TRBJ2-3; d_gene: .; abundance: .; v_gene: TRBV20-1; CDR3nt: TGCAGTGCTCGACTAGTGATGGGCACAGATACGCAGTATTTT; CDR3aa: CSARLVMGTDTQYF
j_gene: TRBJ1-5; d_gene: .; abundance: few; v_gene: TRBV4-3; CDR3nt: TGCGCCAGCAGCCCAGACGGGGTGAGGCCCCAGCATTTT; CDR3aa: CASSPDGVRPQHF
j_gene: TRBJ1-1; d_gene: .; abundance: many; v_gene: TRBV25-1; CDR3nt: TGTGCCAGCAGTGGAGGTGGCACTGAAGCTTTCTTT; CDR3aa: CASSGGGTEAFF
j_gene: TRBJ1-1; d_gene: TRBD1; abundance: .; v_gene: TRBV19; CDR3nt: TGTGCCAGTTTGGGAGACAGGGAGATATCGGACACTGAAGCTTTCTTT; CDR3aa: CASLGDREISDTEAFF
j_gene: TRBJ2-3; d_gene: .; abundance: few; v_gene: TRBV7-9; CDR3nt: TGTGCCAGCAGCTTAAGGGCAGCAGATACGCAGTATTTT; CDR3aa: CASSLRAADTQYF
j_gene: TRBJ2-1; d_gene: TRBD2; abundance: .; v_gene: TRBV3-1; CDR3nt: TGTGCCAGCAGCCAAGAGAGCGGGAGCTACAATGAGCAGTTCTTC; CDR3aa: CASSQESGSYNEQFF
j_gene: TRBJ2-7; d_gene: .; abundance: .; v_gene: TRBV4-1; CDR3nt: TGCGCCAGCAGCCCCCAGGATTTCTACGAGCAGTACTTC; CDR3aa: CASSPQDFYEQYF
j_gene: TRBJ1-2; d_gene: TRBD1; abundance: .; v_gene: TRBV6-5; CDR3nt: TGTGCCAGCAGTGTTTTTCGGACAGGGGTCTATGGCTACACCTTC; CDR3aa: CASSVFRTGVYGYTF
j_gene: TRBJ1-2; d_gene: TRBD1; abundance: .; v_gene: TRBV7-9; CDR3nt: TGTGCCAGCAGCTTAGACAGGGGAGGTGGCTACACCTTC; CDR3aa: CASSLDRGGGYTF
j_gene: TRBJ1-1; d_gene: .; abundance: few; v_gene: TRBV27; CDR3nt: TGTGCCAGCAGTGCCTTGGATAGGTACACTGAAGCTTTCTTT; CDR3aa: CASSALDRYTEAFF
j_gene: TRBJ2-7; d_gene: TRBD1; abundance: many; v_gene: TRBV20-1; CDR3nt: TGCAGTGCTGCACAGGGGAACGAGCAGTACTTC; CDR3aa: CSAAQGNEQYF
j_gene: TRBJ2-1; d_gene: .; abundance: few; v_gene: TRBV20-1; CDR3nt: TGCAGTGCTAGAGAGGGGGTAAATGAGCAGTTCTTC; CDR3aa: CSAREGVNEQFF
j_gene: TRBJ1-2; d_gene: TRBD1; abundance: .; v_gene: TRBV18; CDR3nt: TGTGCCAGCTCACAGAACAGGGGGCATGGCTACACCTTC; CDR3aa: CASSQNRGHGYTF
j_gene: TRBJ2-4; d_gene: .; abundance: .; v_gene: TRBV5-1; CDR3nt: TGCGCCAGCAGCTTGGACCCCGGGAACATTCAGTACTTC; CDR3aa: CASSLDPGNIQYF
j_gene: TRBJ2-1; d_gene: .; abundance: .; v_gene: TRBV29-1; CDR3nt: TGCAGCTTAGGTAGGGGGTACAATGAGCAGTTCTTC; CDR3aa: CSLGRGYNEQFF
j_gene: TRBJ2-3; d_gene: .; abundance: .; v_gene: TRBV7-2; CDR3nt: TGTGCCAGCAGCTTAGGCTCGGGAGCCGGAGATACGCAGTATTTT; CDR3aa: CASSLGSGAGDTQYF
j_gene: TRBJ2-5; d_gene: .; abundance: .; v_gene: TRBV20-1; CDR3nt: TGCAGTGCTGCACTAACTAGAGGGGAGACCCAGTACTTC; CDR3aa: CSAALTRGETQYF
j_gene: TRBJ2-3; d_gene: TRBD2; abundance: few; v_gene: TRBV6-5; CDR3nt: TGTGCCAGCAGCCAGCCGGGACAAGCGGGGGGTACGCAGTATTTT; CDR3aa: CASSQPGQAGGTQYF
j_gene: TRBJ2-2; d_gene: TRBD1; abundance: few; v_gene: TRBV12-3/TRBV12-4; CDR3nt: TGTGCCAGCAGCATACAGGGGGCGTTGGGCACCGGGGAGCTGTTTTTT; CDR3aa: CASSIQGALGTGELFF
j_gene: TRBJ2-1; d_gene: .; abundance: .; v_gene: TRBV9; CDR3nt: TGTGCCAGCAGCTCCCTATCGGGTTCGTATGAGCAGTTCTTC; CDR3aa: CASSSLSGSYEQFF
j_gene: TRBJ1-4; d_gene: .; abundance: .; v_gene: TRBV19; CDR3nt: TGTGCCAGTAGCGCGGGACTGGGTGAAAAACTGTTTTTT; CDR3aa: CASSAGLGEKLFF
j_gene: TRBJ2-7; d_gene: TRBD1; abundance: .; v_gene: TRBV10-3; CDR3nt: TGTGCCATCAGTGAGTACCAGACAGGGTCTACCTACGAGCAGTACTTC; CDR3aa: CAISEYQTGSTYEQYF